This T cell receptor beta chain is drawn from a study of CD8 T cells in ankylosing spondylitis. Study results and caveats: There was a TCR beta motif, made of several highly homologous variants, that appeared characteristic of ankylosing spondylitis blood.

Comment on this clonotype: Its matching antigen is unknown.

V was cut by 2 bases and J by 8 bases, with 5 bases left in between. Germline loops: CDR1 SGHRS, CDR2 YFSETQ. The length of the CDR3 is 11 residues. Molecular-barcoded quantitative 5'-RACE produced these TCR beta libraries. TCRdb analysed the 5' RACE reads with MiXCR anew, one entry per CDR3 protein. The profile shows approximately 92,000 distinct CDR3 sequences, about 9% of them singletons. The source is a male donor with ankylosing spondylitis or in good health (not recorded which). Sequenced material: blood, either unsorted or a sorted T cell fraction (not recorded which). This chain uses TRBV5-1 with TRBJ2-1; D is unclear. CDR3 protein: CASSFQDEQFF. The CDR3 bases are TGCGCCAGCAGCTTTCAGGATGAGCAGTTCTTC.